Listed here are 7 T cell receptor beta chains from one sample, sequenced in a study of cytomegalovirus exposure and HLA in healthy donors. With 60 Vbeta and 13 Jbeta primers, the PCR was carried out. The data were produced by immunoSEQ multiplex PCR, yet TCRdb's version contains in-frame clones alone and is incomplete. The sample includes some 130,000 clones, about 80% of them seen just once. What was sequenced was PBMCs. Receptors originate from a human donor in good health.

This chain links TRBV10-3 with TRBJ2-3; D possibly corresponds to TRBD2 (6 bases). CDR1 and CDR2 (germline): ENHRY, SYGVKD. V lost 7 bases and J 5 bases, leaving 10 bases between the germline ends. CDR3 length: 12 residues. This chain's CDR3 is CAIKGRQDTQYF. CDR3 in DNA: TGTGCCATCAAGGGGAGGCAAGATACGCAGTATTTT.

The V and J genes are TRBV11-2 and TRBJ1-5; TRBD1 aligns across 8 bases. Germline V CDR1 and CDR2: SGHAT, FQNNGV. CDR3 length: 12 amino acids. After removal of 8 bases from V and 4 bases from J, the junction contained 1 base not matched to a gene. The CDR3 region is CASRQGNQPQHF. As DNA, the CDR3 is TGTGCCAGCCGACAGGGGAATCAGCCCCAGCATTTT.

This chain links TRBV14 with TRBJ2-5; no clear D gene. The CDR3 covers 13 residues. Trimming pared 1 base from V and 5 bases from J, leaving 8 bases between. Germline CDR1 reads SGHDN; CDR2 reads FVKESK. Here the CDR3 reads CASSQGHGETQYF. The DNA for the CDR3 is TGTGCCAGCAGCCAAGGACATGGGGAGACCCAGTACTTC.

Only a few counts were recorded for this clone. The chain recombines TRBV6-5 with TRBJ2-7; a possible D gene is TRBD1 (6 bases). Trimming left V 6 bases short and J 2 bases short, with 11 bases between. The CDR3 spans 13 residues. Germline-derived CDR1 and CDR2 are MNHEY and SVGAGI. The CDR3 coding sequence is TGTGCCAGCAGCCGTGGACAGCCCTACGAGCAGTACTTC. Translated, it gives CASSRGQPYEQYF.

The chain carries TRBV19 and TRBJ2-5; 9 nucleotides line up with TRBD1. Looked up from germline, CDR1 is LNHDA and CDR2 is SQIVND (reference sequence). V shed 6 bases, J shed 5 bases, and the junction held 10 bases outside the gene matches. The CDR3 has 15 amino acids. The CDR3 loop is CASSPGQGSAETQYF. CDR3 bases: TGTGCCAGTAGCCCCGGACAGGGGTCGGCGGAGACCCAGTACTTC.

The V gene is TRBV28, the J gene TRBJ1-4; D is uncertain. V lost 7 bases and J 7 bases, leaving 16 bases between the germline ends. The CDR3 runs 14 residues. Germline CDR1 reads MDHEN; CDR2 reads SYDVKM. The chain's CDR3 is CASTAGNRGEKLFF. CDR3 in DNA: TGTGCCAGCACCGCGGGAAACCGGGGTGAAAAACTGTTTTTT.

V and J are TRBV9 and TRBJ1-3, with 10 bases matching TRBD1. The germline V gene has CDR1 SGDLS and CDR2 YYNGEE. The CDR3 totals 15 residues. Trimming took 4 bases from V and 4 from J; bases not matched to a gene: 5. As DNA, the CDR3 is TGTGCCAGCAGCTCCCAGGACAGGGGGGGAAACACCATATATTTT. Translated, it gives CASSSQDRGGNTIYF. Complete variable domain (other parts from reference TRBV9 and TRBJ1-3): DSGVTQTPKHLITATGQRVTLRCSPRSGDLSVYWYQQSLDQGLQFLIQYYNGEERAKGNILERFSAQQFPDLHSELNLSSLELGDSALYFCASSSQDRGGNTIYFGEGSWLTVV.